This T cell receptor (beta chain) appears in the sequencing data of a study of PD-L1 blockade in urothelial cancer. As for the study in general: Most patients, about nine tenths of the roughly 30, were males with bladder-origin cancer. Individuals in the cohort had been given 0 to 3 earlier chemotherapy regimens. T cell content in blood samples showed a median of about 140,000.

Time point meaning: pretreatment peripheral blood. Looked up from germline, CDR1 is SGDLS and CDR2 is YYNGEE. V shed 4 bases, J shed 3 bases, and the junction held 9 bases outside the gene matches. The CDR3 sequence is 15 residues long. Method: immunoSEQ multiplex PCR; TCRdb's copy keeps in-frame clones and lacks some. The sample lists tens of thousands of clones; roughly 82% were seen once. The TCR originated in a man between 60 and 70 years old with urothelial cancer. The rearrangement uses TRBV9 and TRBJ2-5; 7 bases match TRBD2. Source: PBMCs, taken around atezolizumab (anti-PD-L1) treatment. In DNA, the CDR3 is TGTGCCAGCAGCACTAGCGAATCCAGGGAAGAGACCCAGTACTTC. The encoded protein is CASSTSESREETQYF.